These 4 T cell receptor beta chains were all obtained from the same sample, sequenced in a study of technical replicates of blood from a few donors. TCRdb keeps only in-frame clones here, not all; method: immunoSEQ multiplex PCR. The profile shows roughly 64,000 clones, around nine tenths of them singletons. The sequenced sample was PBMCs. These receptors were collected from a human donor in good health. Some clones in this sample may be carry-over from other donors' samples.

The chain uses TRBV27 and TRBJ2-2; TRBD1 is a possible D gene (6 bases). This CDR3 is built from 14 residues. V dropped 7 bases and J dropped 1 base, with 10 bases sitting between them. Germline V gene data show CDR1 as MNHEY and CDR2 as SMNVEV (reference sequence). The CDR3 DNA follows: TGTGCCAGCACCTCGGGACAGAACACCGGGGAGCTGTTTTTT. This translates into CASTSGQNTGELFF.

The CDR3 DNA reads TGTGCCATCACGCAGGGGCCCCGTACTATTGAGGGGACCGGGGAGCTGTTTTTT. Translating it yields CAITQGPRTIEGTGELFF. The V and J genes are TRBV10-3 and TRBJ2-2, with D possibly TRBD1 on 6 matching bases. V shed 7 bases and J shed 5 bases, with 26 bases lying between them. This CDR3 is 18 amino acids long. Germline loops: CDR1 ENHRY, CDR2 SYGVKD.

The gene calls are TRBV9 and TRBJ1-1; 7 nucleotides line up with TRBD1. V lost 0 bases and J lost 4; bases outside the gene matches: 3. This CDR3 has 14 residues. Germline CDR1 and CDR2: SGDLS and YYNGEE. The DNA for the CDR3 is TGTGCCAGCAGCGTAGGAGGACAGGCCACTGAAGCTTTCTTT. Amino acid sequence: CASSVGGQATEAFF.

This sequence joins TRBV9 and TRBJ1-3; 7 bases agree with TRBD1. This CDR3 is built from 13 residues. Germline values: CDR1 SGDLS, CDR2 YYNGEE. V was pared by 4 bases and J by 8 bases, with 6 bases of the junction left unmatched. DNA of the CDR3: TGTGCCAGCAGCCCGCGGACAGGCCACACCATATATTTT. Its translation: CASSPRTGHTIYF. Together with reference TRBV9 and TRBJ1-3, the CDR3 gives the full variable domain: DSGVTQTPKHLITATGQRVTLRCSPRSGDLSVYWYQQSLDQGLQFLIQYYNGEERAKGNILERFSAQQFPDLHSELNLSSLELGDSALYFCASSPRTGHTIYFGEGSWLTVV.